The 13 T cell receptor beta chains given below trace back to one sample, sequenced in a study of cytotoxic CD8 clonotypes in ibrutinib-treated CLL. Sequencing was performed with immunoSEQ multiplex PCR; in TCRdb, only in-frame clones are kept and a portion is missing. The sample consists of roughly 28,000 clones, 70% to 90% of them appearing once. The sample consisted of PBMCs, taken after 24 months of ibrutinib treatment. Receptors were obtained from a human donor with chronic lymphocytic leukemia.

V and J are TRBV7-6 and TRBJ2-3; 7 positions match TRBD1. Trimming took 4 bases from V and 8 from J; bases not matched to a gene: 6. CDR3 length equals 13 residues. Germline CDR1 SGHVS, CDR2 FNYEAQ. CDR3 sequence: CASSSTGDGTQYF. DNA of the CDR3: TGTGCCAGCAGCTCCACAGGGGACGGTACGCAGTATTTT.

The rearrangement joins TRBV29-1 to TRBJ1-3, with a possible D match to TRBD1 (6 bases). Germline assignment: CDR1 SQVTM and CDR2 ANQGSEA. V gave up 8 bases and J gave up 2 bases, with 16 bases separating them. There are 14 residues in the CDR3. The DNA of the CDR3 is TGCAGCCCTTCTCGGGGGGGGCCTGGAAACACCATATATTTT. Its translation is CSPSRGGPGNTIYF.

V usage is TRBV11-2 and J usage is TRBJ1-3; D possibly corresponds to TRBD1 (5 bases). The V end was cut by 2 bases, the J end by 7 bases, with 15 bases between. CDR1 and CDR2 from the germline V gene are SGHAT and FQNNGV. The CDR3 is made up of 15 amino acids. DNA of the CDR3: TGTGCCAGCAGCTTACGATTTAGGGAGGGGAACACCATATATTTT. It translates to CASSLRFREGNTIYF.

The gene calls are TRBV5-4 and TRBJ2-3; TRBD1 matches 7 bases. In germline, CDR1 is SGHNT, CDR2 YYREEE (reference sequence). The V gene end was trimmed by 3 bases and the J gene end by 5 bases; junction bases not matched to a gene: 9. The CDR3 is 15 residues long. The CDR3 region has the DNA TGTGCCAGCAGCTATAGATCGACAGGGCAAGATACGCAGTATTTT. Translating it yields CASSYRSTGQDTQYF. Together with reference TRBV5-4 and TRBJ2-3, the CDR3 gives the full variable domain: ETGVTQSPTHLIKTRGQQVTLRCSSQSGHNTVSWYQQALGQGPQFIFQYYREEENGRGNFPPRFSGLQFPNYSSELNVNALELDDSALYLCASSYRSTGQDTQYFGPGTRLTVL.

V gene TRBV7-8 combines with J gene TRBJ2-7; D not certain. Trimming shortened V by 8 bases and J by 6 bases, and 11 bases separated the two germline ends. Germline V lookup: CDR1 SGHVS, CDR2 FQNEAQ. CDR3 length: 11 residues. The CDR3 nucleotides are TGTGCCAGCGGGATCTTGGGCGAGCAGTACTTC. It yields the protein CASGILGEQYF.

The CDR3 here is CASSIGRQGSNTGELFF. CDR3 nucleotide sequence: TGTGCCAGTAGTATAGGACGACAGGGATCGAACACCGGGGAGCTGTTTTTT. The chain links TRBV19 to TRBJ2-2; 7 bases line up with TRBD1. The germline V gene has CDR1 LNHDA and CDR2 SQIVND (reference sequence). The CDR3 extends over 17 amino acids. Trimming cost V 1 base and J 0 bases; bases outside gene matches: 5.

The chain uses TRBV28 and TRBJ1-5, with 9 nucleotides matching TRBD1. V was pared by 6 bases and J by 4 bases, with 10 bases of the junction left unmatched. This CDR3 is 16 amino acids long. CDR1 is MDHEN and CDR2 is SYDVKM in the germline V gene. The CDR3 sequence: CASSSNTGQGNQPQHF. In DNA form, the CDR3 reads TGTGCCAGCAGCTCGAATACCGGACAGGGGAATCAGCCCCAGCATTTT.

The chain carries TRBV5-4 and TRBJ1-3, with 8 bases that match TRBD1. The V segment lost 4 bases and the J segment 4 bases; nucleotides outside the gene matches: 7. There are 15 residues in the CDR3. Per the germline V gene, CDR1 is SGHNT and CDR2 is YYREEE (reference sequence). CDR3 in DNA: TGTGCCAGCAGCCAAGAGACAGGGGCCGGAAACACCATATATTTT. Translation gives CASSQETGAGNTIYF. The full variable domain, in which reference TRBV5-4 and TRBJ1-3 provide the parts outside the CDR3, is ETGVTQSPTHLIKTRGQQVTLRCSSQSGHNTVSWYQQALGQGPQFIFQYYREEENGRGNFPPRFSGLQFPNYSSELNVNALELDDSALYLCASSQETGAGNTIYFGEGSWLTVV.

This clone was observed a single time. V is TRBV5-6 and J is TRBJ2-7; 10 bases align to TRBD2. The CDR3 consists of 15 residues. The ends lost 4 bases at V and 2 bases at J; junction bases unmatched: 6. Germline CDR1 SGHDT, CDR2 YYEEEE. The CDR3 reads CASSQSGGAPYEQYF. The CDR3, as DNA: TGTGCCAGCAGCCAGAGCGGGGGGGCCCCCTACGAGCAGTACTTC.

The gene calls are TRBV5-6 and TRBJ1-2, with a possible D match to TRBD1 (5 bases). CDR3 size: 14 residues. The germline gives CDR1 SGHDT, CDR2 YYEEEE. With 1 base removed from V and 4 bases from J, the gap between germline ends came to 11 bases. CDR3: CASSLPGTPYGYTF. DNA of the CDR3: TGTGCCAGCAGCTTGCCAGGGACTCCCTATGGCTACACCTTC. The whole variable domain, remainder taken from reference TRBV5-6 and TRBJ1-2, is DAGVTQSPTHLIKTRGQQVTLRCSPKSGHDTVSWYQQALGQGPQFIFQYYEEEERQRGNFPDRFSGHQFPNYSSELNVNALLLGDSALYLCASSLPGTPYGYTFGSGTRLTVV.

This chain uses TRBV6-6 with TRBJ2-3, with 9 bases that match TRBD2. V trimming: 0 bases; J trimming: 5 bases; junction bases outside the gene matches: 6. The CDR3 totals 16 residues. Per the germline V gene, CDR1 is MNHNY and CDR2 is SVGAGI (reference sequence). CDR3 nucleotides: TGTGCCAGCAGTTACTCAGTGAGCGGGGGGAAAGATACGCAGTATTTT. Translating gives CASSYSVSGGKDTQYF.

The chain combines TRBV7-9 with TRBJ1-4; D ambiguous. The germline gives CDR1 SEHNR, CDR2 FQNEAQ (reference sequence). This CDR3 is built from 14 residues. Trimming took off 4 bases at V and 5 bases at J, with 11 bases between the two ends. CDR3 bases: TGTGCCAGCAGCTCTCACTGGTCGAATGAAAAACTGTTTTTT. Protein product: CASSSHWSNEKLFF.

The gene calls are TRBV28 and TRBJ1-1, with TRBD1 matching over 8 bases. The germline gives CDR1 MDHEN, CDR2 SYDVKM. V was clipped by 4 bases and J by 5 bases; unmatched bases: 9. This CDR3 contains 15 residues. CDR3 DNA sequence: TGTGCCAGCAGTTGGGTCCAGTGGGACAGGACTGAAGCTTTCTTT. Amino acids: CASSWVQWDRTEAFF.